The 10 T cell receptor beta chains reported below all come from one sample, sequenced in a study of low-dose radiotherapy and immunotherapy resistance in tumors (dated by TCRdb to between 2020 and 2023). Sequencing took place on an Illumina HiSeq 2500. Superscript III and a set of TRAV- and TRBV-specific primers were used to synthesize first-strand cDNA, so that both TCRalpha and TCRbeta chains were covered. TCRs were amplified with Phusion for approximately 21 PCR cycles, with a constant-region primer paired with the adapter attached to the V primers. TCRdb reanalyzed the raw reads on its own, using fastp at Q25 for trimming and MiXCR for clone calling, and kept in-frame beta chains. For every CDR3 protein sequence, its rows merge into one entry that carries the most common genes and DNA. Within this sample are around 80,000 distinct CDR3 sequences, with 15% to 20% of them counted one time only. In total, the top ten clones hold 1.1% to 1.5% of the sample.

Taken with the paper, the label for time point translates to: after trial treatment. The treatment or condition label of this sample denotes: LDRT plus nivolumab, ipilimumab, low-dose cyclophosphamide and aspirin (RACIN trial). The sample in question was PBMCs, obtained after low-dose radiotherapy plus immunotherapy. These receptor sequences come from a male donor with prostate cancer.

This clonotype has a count of ten or more. This chain uses TRBV29-1 with TRBJ1-4; D perhaps matches TRBD1 (5 bases). Trimming stripped 4 bases from V and 4 bases from J, with 7 bases between. The CDR3 has 12 amino acids. Germline V gene lookup returns CDR1 SQVTM and CDR2 ANQGSEA. In DNA, the CDR3 is TGCAGCGTTGGAGGGGTTAATGAAAAACTGTTTTTT. Translating it yields CSVGGVNEKLFF.

This clonotype was detected ten times or more. The chain carries TRBV28 and TRBJ1-1; tentatively, D is TRBD1 (6 bases). This CDR3 spans 15 amino acids. Trimming left V 7 bases short and J 3 bases short, with 18 bases between. The germline gives CDR1 MDHEN, CDR2 SYDVKM. The CDR3: CASNTLGGADTEAFF. Written as DNA, the CDR3 is TGTGCCAGCAACACCCTCGGGGGGGCCGACACTGAAGCTTTCTTT.

This clonotype occurred many times. The V call is TRBV5-4, the J call TRBJ1-1; D unclear. Trimming stripped 1 base from V and 2 bases from J, with 9 bases between. CDR1 SGHNT and CDR2 YYREEE come from the germline V gene (reference sequence). The CDR3 spans 14 residues. CDR3 loop: CASSLPFQNTEAFF. Written as DNA, the CDR3 is TGTGCCAGCAGCTTGCCCTTCCAAAACACTGAAGCTTTCTTT.

In the case of this clonotype: A far larger clone is just one base off, so this is likely a read error. The rearrangement links TRBV7-9 to TRBJ2-5; TRBD2 aligns across 10 bases. The CDR3 runs 13 residues. CDR1 and CDR2 from the germline V gene are SEHNR and FQNEAQ (reference sequence). The CDR3 loop reads CPSSGAGGKTQYF. The CDR3 region has the DNA TGTCCCAGCTCAGGAGCGGGAGGGAAGACCCAGTACTTC.

This clonotype has at least ten counts. CDR3 loop: CASSVVGGGGYTF. The CDR3 nucleotides are TGTGCCAGCAGCGTAGTGGGAGGAGGCGGCTACACCTTC. This chain uses TRBV9 with TRBJ1-2; D gene uncertain. This CDR3 has 13 amino acids. The V gene lost 0 bases and the J gene lost 8 bases, with 11 bases spanning the gap. CDR1 is SGDLS, CDR2 YYNGEE, per germline.

Ten or more counts support this clonotype. The chain combines TRBV28 with TRBJ1-2; TRBD1 is a possible D gene (6 bases). Germline lookup yields CDR1 MDHEN and CDR2 SYDVKM. The germline V and J ends were trimmed by 6 bases and 4 bases, with 15 bases remaining between them. The CDR3 spans 14 residues. Written as DNA, the CDR3 is TGTGCCAGCAGCCTGTTCACAGGGATCTATGGCTACACCTTC. Protein product: CASSLFTGIYGYTF.

The chain joins TRBV6-5 to TRBJ2-5; D possibly corresponds to TRBD1 (5 bases). Germline V gene lookup returns CDR1 MNHEY and CDR2 SVGAGI. Trimming shortened V by 6 bases and J by 4 bases, and 12 bases separated the two germline ends. CDR3 size: 13 residues. CDR3 DNA: TGTGCCAGCAGCCATATCCAGGGAGAGACCCAGTACTTC. Protein product: CASSHIQGETQYF.

This clonotype was detected many times. The CDR3 is CASSRREGRGLYQPQHF. CDR3 DNA sequence: TGTGCCAGCAGTAGACGTGAAGGCAGGGGGTTGTATCAGCCCCAGCATTTT. This chain joins TRBV28 and TRBJ1-5; 7 bases fit TRBD1. Trimming at V came to 5 bases and at J to 5 bases, leaving 15 bases not matched to a gene. Germline assignment: CDR1 MDHEN and CDR2 SYDVKM. CDR3 size: 17 residues.

This clonotype was counted many times. The J gene is TRBJ2-1, the V gene TRBV7-2; D gene unclear. Germline CDR1 SGHTA, CDR2 FQGNSA. Trimming pared 1 base from V and 7 bases from J, leaving 8 bases between. The CDR3 runs to 13 residues. CDR3 region: CASSLGPENEQFF. CDR3 sequence (DNA): TGTGCCAGCAGCTTAGGGCCTGAAAATGAGCAGTTCTTC.

The sample holds many counts of this clonotype. This rearrangement joins TRBV2 to TRBJ1-1; D gene ambiguous. From germline, CDR1 is SNHLY and CDR2 FYNNEI. CDR3 length equals 13 residues. Trimming stripped 4 bases from V and 1 base from J, with 7 bases between. This chain's CDR3 is CASSVEGNTEAFF. In nucleotides, the CDR3 is TGTGCCAGCAGTGTGGAGGGGAACACTGAAGCTTTCTTT.